The rows below give T cell receptor beta chains drawn from one sample of a study of identical twins. TCRdb reprocessed the 5' RACE reads via MiXCR and lists one record per CDR3 protein. The sample records 700,000 or so distinct CDR3 sequences, around 20% being singletons. The sample also formed part of further work on T cells expressing NK-cell markers.

Sequencing was performed on PBMCs. Receptors originate from a woman younger than 30 in good health. Both conserved end residues are part of each CDR3. D genes are given only for firm matches. Some rows mark clone size as missing; the rest say once, few, many or name a class of expanded clone.

D gene	J gene	V gene	clone size	CDR3 protein	CDR3 DNA
TRBD2	TRBJ2-3	TRBV18	few	CASSPGGGSGEDTQYF	TGTGCCAGCTCACCGGGAGGCGGGAGCGGCGAGGATACGCAGTATTTT
TRBD2	TRBJ2-1	TRBV20-1	many	CSARDYPTSGYNEQFF	TGCAGTGCTAGAGACTACCCGACTAGCGGGTACAATGAGCAGTTCTTC
.	TRBJ2-1	TRBV12-3/TRBV12-4	.	CASSIPGKAEQFF	TGTGCCAGCAGTATCCCGGGGAAGGCTGAGCAGTTCTTC
.	TRBJ2-7	TRBV18	.	CASSPRQDYEQYF	TGTGCCAGCTCACCGCGACAAGACTACGAGCAGTACTTC
TRBD2	TRBJ2-1	TRBV5-1	many	CASSPEWGGNEQFF	TGCGCCAGCAGCCCCGAGTGGGGGGGCAATGAGCAGTTCTTC
.	TRBJ1-6	TRBV6-1	many	CASSEYPLGNSPLHF	TGTGCCAGCAGTGAATACCCCTTGGGTAATTCACCCCTCCACTTT
.	TRBJ2-3	TRBV12-3/TRBV12-4	few	CASRGLPGDTQYF	TGTGCCAGCAGGGGACTGCCTGGGGATACGCAGTATTTT
TRBD2	TRBJ2-7	TRBV20-1	few	CSATSGGRTYEQYF	TGCAGTGCAACTAGCGGGGGTAGGACCTACGAGCAGTACTTC
.	TRBJ1-6	TRBV18	.	CASSLQGSSPLHF	TGTGCCAGCTCACTACAGGGTTCCTCACCCCTCCACTTT
TRBD2	TRBJ2-1	TRBV7-8	.	CASSFLSGGYNEQFF	TGTGCCAGCAGCTTTCTGAGCGGGGGGTACAATGAGCAGTTCTTC
TRBD1	TRBJ1-1	TRBV9	.	CASSGRDSDHTEAFF	TGTGCCAGCAGCGGCCGGGACAGCGACCACACTGAAGCTTTCTTT
.	TRBJ2-7	TRBV20-1	.	CSAKTGLPTYEQYF	TGCAGTGCTAAAACGGGACTCCCGACTTACGAGCAGTACTTC
.	TRBJ2-1	TRBV28	.	CASRVTSRNEQFF	TGTGCCAGCAGGGTAACTAGTCGAAACGAGCAGTTCTTC
TRBD2	TRBJ2-4	TRBV9	.	CASSVDGGSGGNIQYF	TGTGCCAGCAGCGTAGATGGCGGGAGTGGGGGAAACATTCAGTACTTC
TRBD1	TRBJ2-2	TRBV6-1	few	CASSRDRVAGELFF	TGTGCCAGCAGTCGTGACAGGGTGGCCGGGGAGCTGTTTTTT
TRBD2	TRBJ2-7	TRBV9	few	CASSPPSGPYEQYF	TGTGCCAGCAGCCCCCCTAGCGGGCCCTACGAGCAGTACTTC
.	TRBJ2-1	TRBV29-1	many	CSVVEGYNEQFF	TGCAGCGTTGTTGAGGGATACAATGAGCAGTTCTTC